This TCR beta chain comes out of a study of technical replicates of blood from a few donors. Assay: immunoSEQ multiplex PCR; the TCRdb copy retains only in-frame clones and omits some. The sample carries about 100,000 clones, around 95% recorded once. Germline V gene sequence: CDR1 SEHNR, CDR2 FQNEAQ (reference sequence). Trimming shortened V by 4 bases and J by 3 bases, and 20 bases separated the two germline ends. CDR3 length: 17 residues. Sequencing was done on a sample of T cells isolated from PBMCs. The chain is built from TRBV7-9 and TRBJ2-3; perhaps TRBD2 as D (5 bases). The source of this sequence is a human donor in good health. CDR3 in DNA: TGTGCCAGCAGCTCTTTAGCGAGGAGTGGAGTTACAGATACGCAGTATTTT. Its translation: CASSSLARSGVTDTQYF.